Here is one T cell receptor (beta chain) with its context. The antigen is unknown. This sample was included in a study of identical twins. Study-wide results and caveats: Model-predicted out-of-frame TCR alpha sharing fell below observed values in monozygotic twins. Invariant MAIT and iNKT cells may have partly biased zero-insertion analyses. Among beta out-of-frame sequences, excess sharing between twins appeared weaker.

From germline, CDR1 is LGHNT and CDR2 FRNRAP. With 3 bases removed from V and 6 bases from J, the gap between germline ends came to 9 bases. The CDR3 sequence is 12 residues long. Carrying unique molecular identifiers, the cDNA also gained a universal primer site through template switching. Each CDR3 protein is one row after TCRdb ran MiXCR on the 5' RACE reads. Found here are 230,000 or so distinct CDR3 sequences, around 8.3% of them singletons; the top ten hold about 3%. These data also formed part of another study, on yellow fever vaccine responses in identical twins.

Sequencing was done on a sample of CD8+ T cells sorted from blood. This receptor was identified in a woman aged 18-29 years in good health. This rearrangement joins TRBV12-5 to TRBJ2-7, with D uncertain. For the CDR3, the DNA is TGTGCTAGTGGTTTTGATTCGGCCGAGCAGTACTTC. Translating it yields CASGFDSAEQYF.